What follows are 12 T cell receptor beta chains derived from one specimen sequenced in a study of cytomegalovirus exposure and HLA in healthy donors. The PCR made use of 60 Vbeta and 13 Jbeta primers. Sequencing used immunoSEQ multiplex PCR; TCRdb keeps in-frame clones, though not all of them. The sample has some 120,000 clones, 73% seen once; the top ten hold nearly 0.9%. Sequencing was carried out using PBMCs. The receptors come from a woman under 40 in good health and CMV-seronegative.

Here the CDR3 reads CASSRYGAVTGELFF. The CDR3 DNA reads TGTGCCAGCAGTCGTTATGGGGCGGTTACCGGGGAGCTGTTTTTT. The rearrangement uses TRBV27 and TRBJ2-2; D may be TRBD1 (5 bases). The V end was cut by 5 bases, the J end by 5 bases, with 15 bases between. Germline CDR1 reads MNHEY; CDR2 reads SMNVEV (reference sequence). The CDR3 is 15 residues long.

The chain joins TRBV6-1 to TRBJ2-7; D unresolved. The V end was cut by 2 bases, the J end by 4 bases, with 9 bases between. Germline-derived CDR1 and CDR2 are MNHNS and SASEGT. The CDR3 has 13 amino acids. CDR3 amino acids: CASSEYTNYEQYF. The CDR3 DNA is TGTGCCAGCAGTGAATATACTAATTACGAGCAGTACTTC.

The V gene is TRBV19, the J gene TRBJ1-1, with TRBD1 matching 9 bases. The V gene end was trimmed by 3 bases and the J gene end by 1 base; junction bases not matched to a gene: 0. The CDR3 is made up of 14 amino acids. Germline V CDR1 and CDR2: LNHDA, SQIVND (reference sequence). DNA for the CDR3: TGTGCCAGTAGTATGGGACAGGGGAACACTGAAGCTTTCTTT. Translation gives CASSMGQGNTEAFF. The variable domain in full, completed from reference TRBV19 and TRBJ1-1, reads DGGITQSPKYLFRKEGQNVTLSCEQNLNHDAMYWYRQDPGQGLRLIYYSQIVNDFQKGDIAEGYSVSREKKESFPLTVTSAQKNPTAFYLCASSMGQGNTEAFFGQGTRLTVV.

This chain uses TRBV30 with TRBJ1-1; 11 positions match TRBD1. The CDR3 covers 16 residues. The V gene end was trimmed by 2 bases and the J gene end by 1 base; junction bases not matched to a gene: 6. Looked up from germline, CDR1 is GTSNPN and CDR2 is SVGIG (reference sequence). DNA of the CDR3: TGTGCCTGGAGTCTAGGGACAGGGGGGAAGAACACTGAAGCTTTCTTT. Translating gives CAWSLGTGGKNTEAFF.

The chain carries TRBV2 and TRBJ1-1, with unresolved D. CDR1 is SNHLY and CDR2 is FYNNEI in the germline V gene. Trimming took off 8 bases at V and 3 bases at J, with 7 bases between the two ends. There are 11 residues in the CDR3. The CDR3 region has the DNA TGTGCCAGCTTAATTTACACTGAAGCTTTCTTT. Its protein product is CASLIYTEAFF. Supplemented by reference TRBV2 and TRBJ1-1, the full variable domain reads EPEVTQTPSHQVTQMGQEVILRCVPISNHLYFYWYRQILGQKVEFLVSFYNNEISEKSEIFDDQFSVERPDGSNFTLKIRSTKLEDSAMYFCASLIYTEAFFGQGTRLTVV.

J is TRBJ1-1 and V is TRBV12-5; perhaps TRBD1 as D (5 bases). Trimming took 0 bases from V and 6 from J, leaving 11 bases between them. The CDR3 has 14 amino acids. Germline CDR1 is LGHNT and CDR2 is FRNRAP. CDR3 DNA sequence: TGTGCTAGTGGTTTGGTTCCCGAAGGGGCTGAAGCTTTCTTT. This gives the protein CASGLVPEGAEAFF.

This chain uses TRBV29-1 with TRBJ1-4, with D tentatively TRBD1 (6 bases). V was shortened by 7 bases and J by 8 bases, with 17 bases between the two germline ends. The CDR3 contains 13 residues. CDR1 and CDR2 (germline): SQVTM, ANQGSEA. CDR3 sequence reads: CSALGGIGEKLFF. CDR3 sequence (DNA): TGCAGCGCATTAGGGGGTATTGGAGAAAAACTGTTTTTT.

The rearrangement uses TRBV10-3 and TRBJ1-3; 11 bases map to TRBD1. This CDR3 spans 15 amino acids. Germline-derived CDR1 and CDR2 are ENHRY and SYGVKD. V lost 10 bases and J lost 8; bases outside the gene matches: 13. The CDR3 loop is CASIQGAGQGDTIYF. CDR3 nucleotide sequence: TGTGCCAGTATCCAGGGAGCGGGACAGGGGGACACCATATATTTT.

This clone was counted only a few times. CDR3 nucleotide sequence: TGTGCCAGCAGTCGTAAGGGGCTGGTCAATGAGCAGTTCTTC. Translating gives CASSRKGLVNEQFF. This chain connects TRBV9 to TRBJ2-1; possible D gene TRBD1, 5 bases. Trimming removed 5 bases at V and 6 bases at J, with 15 bases between. The CDR3 runs to 14 residues. Looked up from germline, CDR1 is SGDLS and CDR2 is YYNGEE.

The rearrangement joins TRBV2 to TRBJ1-1, with D perhaps TRBD1 (5 bases). V dropped 8 bases and J dropped 4 bases, with 14 bases sitting between them. This CDR3 is 13 amino acids long. Germline loops: CDR1 SNHLY, CDR2 FYNNEI. CDR3 sequence reads: CASRWGEGTEAFF. In DNA form, the CDR3 reads TGTGCCAGCCGATGGGGGGAGGGCACTGAAGCTTTCTTT.

V gene TRBV19 combines with J gene TRBJ1-4, with D possibly being TRBD1 (5 bases). Looked up from germline, CDR1 is LNHDA and CDR2 is SQIVND (reference sequence). Trimming took off 3 bases at V and 8 bases at J, with 13 bases between the two ends. The CDR3 totals 14 residues. CDR3 sequence: CASSIPDNSEKLFF. CDR3 in DNA: TGTGCCAGTAGTATCCCGGACAACTCGGAAAAACTGTTTTTT.

This chain connects TRBV2 to TRBJ2-6; D is unresolved. The CDR3 sequence is 15 residues long. Per the germline V gene, CDR1 is SNHLY and CDR2 is FYNNEI. V lost 4 bases and J lost 1, with 8 bases in between. The CDR3 DNA reads TGTGCCAGCAGTGTTAGTCGTTCTGGGGCCAACGTCCTGACTTTC. Protein product: CASSVSRSGANVLTF. Full variable domain (remainder filled in from reference TRBV2 and TRBJ2-6): EPEVTQTPSHQVTQMGQEVILRCVPISNHLYFYWYRQILGQKVEFLVSFYNNEISEKSEIFDDQFSVERPDGSNFTLKIRSTKLEDSAMYFCASSVSRSGANVLTFGAGSRLTVL.